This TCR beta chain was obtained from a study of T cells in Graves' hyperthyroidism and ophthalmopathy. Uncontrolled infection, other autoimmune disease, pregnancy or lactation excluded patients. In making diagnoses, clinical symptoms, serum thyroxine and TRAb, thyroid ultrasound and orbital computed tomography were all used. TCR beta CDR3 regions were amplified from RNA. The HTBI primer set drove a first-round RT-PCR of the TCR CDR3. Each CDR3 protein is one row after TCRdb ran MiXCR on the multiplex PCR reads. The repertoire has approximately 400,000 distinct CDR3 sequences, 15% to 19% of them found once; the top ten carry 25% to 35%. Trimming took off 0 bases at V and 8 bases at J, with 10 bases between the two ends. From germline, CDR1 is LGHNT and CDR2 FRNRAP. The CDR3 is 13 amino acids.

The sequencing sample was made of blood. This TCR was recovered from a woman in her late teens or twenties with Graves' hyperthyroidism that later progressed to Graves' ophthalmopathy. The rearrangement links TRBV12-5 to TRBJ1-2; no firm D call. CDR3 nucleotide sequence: TGTGCTAGTGGTTTGGTACGTCTTGGAGGCTACACCTTC. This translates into CASGLVRLGGYTF.